The rows below give T cell receptor beta chains drawn from one sample of a study of response to subunit inactivated influenza vaccine. MiXCR was run by TCRdb on the RT-PCR reads, yielding one entry per CDR3 protein. The sample has roughly 620,000 distinct CDR3 sequences; roughly 10% are singletons. The same sample was also studied in work on T cells expressing NK-cell markers.

Sequencing was performed on PBMCs from blood, taken on the day of vaccination. Receptors originate from a man aged 50 or older who received an inactivated influenza vaccine. Both conserved end residues are part of each CDR3. Each record gives: J gene, V gene, CDR3 protein.

j_call: TRBJ2-2; v_call: TRBV4-2; cdr3_aa: CASSQESSGSTGELFF
j_call: TRBJ2-7; v_call: TRBV3-1; cdr3_aa: CASSQASGRGYEQYF
j_call: TRBJ2-3; v_call: TRBV6-5; cdr3_aa: CASSSGGGAPDTQYF
j_call: TRBJ2-7; v_call: TRBV7-8; cdr3_aa: CASSLVRTSGHEQYF
j_call: TRBJ2-7; v_call: TRBV30; cdr3_aa: CAWRRWARSYEQYF
j_call: TRBJ2-4; v_call: TRBV4-2; cdr3_aa: CASSQGARGNIQYF
j_call: TRBJ2-5; v_call: TRBV5-1; cdr3_aa: CASRGWTETQYF
j_call: TRBJ2-2; v_call: TRBV9; cdr3_aa: CASSPGLAGALSTGELFF
j_call: TRBJ1-2; v_call: TRBV28; cdr3_aa: CASSLGTAASYGYTF
j_call: TRBJ1-4; v_call: TRBV18; cdr3_aa: CASSEQRNEKLFF
j_call: TRBJ2-7; v_call: TRBV6-2/TRBV6-3; cdr3_aa: CASRSTSRDRLRDF
j_call: TRBJ2-1; v_call: TRBV12-3/TRBV12-4; cdr3_aa: CASSSLAIEQFF
j_call: TRBJ2-1; v_call: TRBV15; cdr3_aa: CATSSQDSYNEQFF
j_call: TRBJ1-1; v_call: TRBV10-3; cdr3_aa: CAISKNGQGSSTEAFF
j_call: TRBJ1-3; v_call: TRBV29-1; cdr3_aa: CSVEGPGSGNTIYF
j_call: TRBJ2-7; v_call: TRBV20-1; cdr3_aa: CSALAGERQYF
j_call: TRBJ2-1; v_call: TRBV20-1; cdr3_aa: CSASPYDYNEQFF
j_call: TRBJ2-7; v_call: TRBV4-3; cdr3_aa: CASSPSRGQVYEQYF
j_call: TRBJ2-7; v_call: TRBV12-3/TRBV12-4; cdr3_aa: CASTKTDSYEQYF
j_call: TRBJ2-3; v_call: TRBV6-2/TRBV6-3; cdr3_aa: CASSYSQNTQYF
j_call: TRBJ2-5; v_call: TRBV18; cdr3_aa: CASSPSAGETQYF
j_call: TRBJ2-7; v_call: TRBV6-1; cdr3_aa: CASSQLRAPWEQYF
j_call: TRBJ2-1; v_call: TRBV5-6; cdr3_aa: CASSLPGLLEQFF
j_call: TRBJ2-2; v_call: TRBV20-1; cdr3_aa: CSVSRGASTGELFF
j_call: TRBJ2-2; v_call: TRBV6-1; cdr3_aa: CASSIQGGGTGELFF
j_call: TRBJ2-7; v_call: TRBV7-8; cdr3_aa: CASSPGQRYEQYF
j_call: TRBJ1-4; v_call: TRBV5-1; cdr3_aa: CASSLMVAGEKLFF
j_call: TRBJ2-5; v_call: TRBV12-3/TRBV12-4; cdr3_aa: CATSMDRMETQYF
j_call: TRBJ2-3; v_call: TRBV11-2; cdr3_aa: CASSRNSGRGTDTQYF
j_call: TRBJ2-2; v_call: TRBV19; cdr3_aa: CARENRELFF
j_call: TRBJ2-6; v_call: TRBV10-3; cdr3_aa: CAISEFNSGANVLTF
j_call: TRBJ2-2; v_call: TRBV5-8; cdr3_aa: CASSLYSSGTGTGELFF
j_call: TRBJ2-5; v_call: TRBV2; cdr3_aa: CASRGRRETQYF
j_call: TRBJ1-3; v_call: TRBV4-2; cdr3_aa: CASSQDDQINTIYF
j_call: TRBJ2-7; v_call: TRBV5-1; cdr3_aa: CASSPKTGGIYEQYF
j_call: TRBJ1-1; v_call: TRBV20-1; cdr3_aa: CSAQTGLNTEAFF
j_call: TRBJ2-7; v_call: TRBV7-9; cdr3_aa: CASSTMGSGYEQYF
j_call: TRBJ1-3; v_call: TRBV3-1; cdr3_aa: CASSQSFSSGNTIYF
j_call: TRBJ2-2; v_call: TRBV29-1; cdr3_aa: CSVGRGTGELFF
j_call: TRBJ1-2; v_call: TRBV7-3; cdr3_aa: CASSRGSGEGYTF
j_call: TRBJ2-2; v_call: TRBV7-9; cdr3_aa: CASSYDRGLITGELFF
j_call: TRBJ2-7; v_call: TRBV4-2; cdr3_aa: CASSPGQPSYEQYF
j_call: TRBJ2-1; v_call: TRBV6-1; cdr3_aa: CASSPFWSGITYNEQFF
j_call: TRBJ1-1; v_call: TRBV12-3/TRBV12-4; cdr3_aa: CASSQQWTGGTEAFF
j_call: TRBJ1-1; v_call: TRBV20-1; cdr3_aa: CSAGKTATFEAFF
j_call: TRBJ1-1; v_call: TRBV2; cdr3_aa: CASNQAGVGNTEAFF
j_call: TRBJ1-5; v_call: TRBV27; cdr3_aa: CASSSGTGGGQPQHF
j_call: TRBJ2-7; v_call: TRBV30; cdr3_aa: CAWSAGRDRVQYF
j_call: TRBJ2-5; v_call: TRBV12-3/TRBV12-4; cdr3_aa: CASSSGEETQYF
j_call: TRBJ2-4; v_call: TRBV20-1; cdr3_aa: CSARDSGGGGSKNIHYF
j_call: TRBJ2-3; v_call: TRBV11-2; cdr3_aa: CASSSHRLAGTDTQYF
j_call: TRBJ2-1; v_call: TRBV20-1; cdr3_aa: CSARDLQGKDEQFF
j_call: TRBJ2-4; v_call: TRBV10-3; cdr3_aa: CAISESEGPGQKSIQYF
j_call: TRBJ2-1; v_call: TRBV12-3/TRBV12-4; cdr3_aa: CASSRTSNEQFF